These T cell receptor beta chains were read from a single sample in a study of CD8+ T cells in alopecia areata. Using immunoSEQ multiplex PCR, the repertoire was profiled, and TCRdb retains in-frame clones only, with some absent. The repertoire holds about 190,000 clones, with 60% as singletons. Sequencing was performed on CD4+ T cells sorted from blood, taken at week 24, from a patient treated with tofacitinib. Source of these receptors: a human donor with alopecia areata. The conserved cysteine and the conserved F or W are not part of the CDR3 here.

V: TRBV14; J: TRBJ1-1; length: 12; CDR3: ASSRDLGDTEAF
V: TRBV29-1; J: TRBJ2-3; length: 10; CDR3: SVVSVTDTQY
V: TRBV10-2; J: TRBJ1-2; length: 11; CDR3: ASSGGGNYGYT
V: TRBV4-3; J: TRBJ2-3; length: 17; CDR3: ASSQERGGARGFTDTQY
V: TRBV27; J: TRBJ2-1; length: 11; CDR3: ASSSPPYNEQF
V: TRBV25-1; J: TRBJ1-1; length: 10; CDR3: ASSDGFTEAF
V: TRBV30; J: TRBJ1-2; length: 10; CDR3: AWSSQGYGYT
V: TRBV29-1; J: TRBJ2-7; length: 11; CDR3: SVVAGKVYEQY
V: TRBV29-1; J: TRBJ1-2; length: 9; CDR3: SVDRGDGYT
V: TRBV19; J: TRBJ2-4; length: 13; CDR3: ASRETARGGNIQY
V: TRBV29-1; J: TRBJ2-2; length: 12; CDR3: SAGQGANSGELF
V: TRBV30; J: TRBJ1-2; length: 12; CDR3: AWSVRSEGGGYT
V: TRBV29-1; J: TRBJ1-2; length: 11; CDR3: SVEGDAFYGYT
V: TRBV11-2; J: TRBJ1-6; length: 12; CDR3: ASSLGQESLPLH
V: TRBV9; J: TRBJ1-2; length: 11; CDR3: ASSIQTNYGYT
V: TRBV5-1; J: TRBJ2-5; length: 12; CDR3: ASSAGLAQETQY
V: TRBV7-8; J: TRBJ2-5; length: 11; CDR3: ASSFLGAETQY
V: TRBV29-1; J: TRBJ1-1; length: 12; CDR3: SCQGGGMNTEAF
V: TRBV11-2; J: TRBJ1-3; length: 11; CDR3: ASSPGTGNTIY
V: TRBV29-1; J: TRBJ1-1; length: 10; CDR3: SGLGPNTEAF
V: TRBV29-1; J: TRBJ2-1; length: 14; CDR3: SAIHSADSLGGEQF
V: TRBV29-1; J: TRBJ2-7; length: 12; CDR3: SVGSDRGRYEQY
V: TRBV11-2; J: TRBJ1-1; length: 11; CDR3: ASSVEGNTEAF
V: TRBV5-1; J: TRBJ2-5; length: 12; CDR3: ASSLHGDGETQY
V: TRBV27; J: TRBJ1-6; length: 13; CDR3: ASKNSVVQDSPLH
V: TRBV14; J: TRBJ1-1; length: 11; CDR3: ASSQVGAGSPG
V: TRBV9; J: TRBJ2-1; length: 12; CDR3: ASSVERSYNEQF
V: TRBV6-4; J: TRBJ2-5; length: 11; CDR3: ASSAGTEGTQY
V: TRBV11-2; J: TRBJ2-1; length: 13; CDR3: ASSLSEGSYNEQF
V: TRBV30; J: TRBJ1-5; length: 12; CDR3: AWSVSGNNQPQH
V: TRBV11-2; J: TRBJ2-3; length: 9; CDR3: ASSLADTQY
V: TRBV6-5; J: TRBJ2-5; length: 12; CDR3: ASSRWDRQETQY
V: TRBV29-1; J: TRBJ1-1; length: 11; CDR3: SVAGIMNTEAF
V: TRBV30; J: TRBJ1-2; length: 11; CDR3: AWSLEAAYGYT
V: TRBV6-1; J: TRBJ2-3; length: 12; CDR3: ASSGWDRTDTQY
V: TRBV4-1; J: TRBJ1-6; length: 15; CDR3: ASSQLALSSYNSPLH
V: TRBV25-1; J: TRBJ1-2; length: 11; CDR3: ASSEWGGGGYT
V: TRBV2; J: TRBJ1-5; length: 13; CDR3: ASSEGPSGNQPQH
V: TRBV29-1; J: TRBJ2-1; length: 12; CDR3: SVDGGKSYNEQF
V: TRBV6-1; J: TRBJ2-1; length: 15; CDR3: ASSELPRGGLVDEQF
V: TRBV7-6; J: TRBJ1-6; length: 15; CDR3: ASSLAAGTGAYSPLH
V: TRBV19; J: TRBJ2-3; length: 11; CDR3: ASIGGSTDTQY